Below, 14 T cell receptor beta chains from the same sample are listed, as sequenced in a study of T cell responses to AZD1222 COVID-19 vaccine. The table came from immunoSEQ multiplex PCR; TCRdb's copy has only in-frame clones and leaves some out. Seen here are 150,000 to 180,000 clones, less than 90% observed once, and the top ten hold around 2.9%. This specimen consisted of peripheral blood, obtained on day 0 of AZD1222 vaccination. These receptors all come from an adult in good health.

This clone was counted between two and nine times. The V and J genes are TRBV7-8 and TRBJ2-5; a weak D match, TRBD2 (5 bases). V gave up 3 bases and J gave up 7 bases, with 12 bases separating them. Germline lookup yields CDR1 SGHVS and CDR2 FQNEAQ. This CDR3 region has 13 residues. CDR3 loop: CASSFGEGLTQYF. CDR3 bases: TGTGCCAGCAGCTTTGGGGAAGGACTGACCCAGTACTTC.

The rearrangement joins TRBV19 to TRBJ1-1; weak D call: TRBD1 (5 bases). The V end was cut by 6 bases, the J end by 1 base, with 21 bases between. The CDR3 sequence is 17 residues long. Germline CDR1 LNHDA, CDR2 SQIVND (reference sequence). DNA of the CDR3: TGTGCCAGTAGCCCGGGACTGGGCTATGTCAGGAACACTGAAGCTTTCTTT. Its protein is CASSPGLGYVRNTEAFF. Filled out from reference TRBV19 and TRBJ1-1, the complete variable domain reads DGGITQSPKYLFRKEGQNVTLSCEQNLNHDAMYWYRQDPGQGLRLIYYSQIVNDFQKGDIAEGYSVSREKKESFPLTVTSAQKNPTAFYLCASSPGLGYVRNTEAFFGQGTRLTVV.

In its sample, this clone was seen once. The CDR3 spells CASSWTQGEAFF. CDR3 coding DNA: TGTGCCAGCTCATGGACCCAGGGTGAAGCTTTCTTT. The J gene is TRBJ1-1, the V gene TRBV18, with D possibly matching TRBD1 (5 bases). Germline-derived CDR1 and CDR2 are KGHSH and LQKENI. The length of the CDR3 is 12 residues. With 5 bases removed from V and 7 bases from J, the gap between germline ends came to 11 bases.

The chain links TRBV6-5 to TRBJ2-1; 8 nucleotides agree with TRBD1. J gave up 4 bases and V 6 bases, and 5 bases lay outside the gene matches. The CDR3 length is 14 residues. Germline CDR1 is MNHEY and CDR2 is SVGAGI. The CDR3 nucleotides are TGTGCCAGCAGCGTGGGACAGGCTTACAATGAGCAGTTCTTC. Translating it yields CASSVGQAYNEQFF.

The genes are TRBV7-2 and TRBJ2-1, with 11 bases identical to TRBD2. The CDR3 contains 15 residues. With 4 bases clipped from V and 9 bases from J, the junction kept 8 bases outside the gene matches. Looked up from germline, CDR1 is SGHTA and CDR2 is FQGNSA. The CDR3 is CASSSGLAVRGEQFF. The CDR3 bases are TGTGCCAGCAGCTCGGGACTAGCGGTCCGGGGTGAGCAGTTCTTC.

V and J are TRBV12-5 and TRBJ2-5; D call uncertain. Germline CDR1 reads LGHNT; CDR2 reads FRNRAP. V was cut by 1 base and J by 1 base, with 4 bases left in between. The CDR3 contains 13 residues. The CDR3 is CASGLESQETQYF. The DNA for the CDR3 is TGTGCTAGTGGTTTGGAAAGCCAAGAGACCCAGTACTTC.

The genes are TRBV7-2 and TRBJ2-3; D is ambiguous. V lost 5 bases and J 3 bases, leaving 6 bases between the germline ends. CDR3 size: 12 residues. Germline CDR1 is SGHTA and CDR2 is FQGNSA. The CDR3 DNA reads TGTGCCAGCAGCGGGCAAACAGATACGCAGTATTTT. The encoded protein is CASSGQTDTQYF.

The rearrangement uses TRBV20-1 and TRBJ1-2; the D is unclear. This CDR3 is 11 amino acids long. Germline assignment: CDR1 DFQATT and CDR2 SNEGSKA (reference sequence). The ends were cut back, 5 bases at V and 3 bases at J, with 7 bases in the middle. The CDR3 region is CSAQTDYGYTF. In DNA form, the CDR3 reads TGCAGTGCTCAGACGGACTATGGCTACACCTTC.

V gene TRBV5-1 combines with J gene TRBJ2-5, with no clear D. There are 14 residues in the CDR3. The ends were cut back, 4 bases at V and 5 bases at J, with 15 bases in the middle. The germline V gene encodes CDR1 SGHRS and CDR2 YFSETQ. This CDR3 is CASSHTEQWETQYF. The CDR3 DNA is TGCGCCAGCAGCCATACGGAACAGTGGGAGACCCAGTACTTC.

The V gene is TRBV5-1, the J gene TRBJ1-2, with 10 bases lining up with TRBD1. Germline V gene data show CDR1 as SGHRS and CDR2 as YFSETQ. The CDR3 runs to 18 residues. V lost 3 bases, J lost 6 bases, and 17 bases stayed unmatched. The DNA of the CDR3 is TGCGCCAGCAGCTCCCCGGGGGACAGGGGCAGGAGTAGGGATGGCTACACCTTC. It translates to CASSSPGDRGRSRDGYTF.

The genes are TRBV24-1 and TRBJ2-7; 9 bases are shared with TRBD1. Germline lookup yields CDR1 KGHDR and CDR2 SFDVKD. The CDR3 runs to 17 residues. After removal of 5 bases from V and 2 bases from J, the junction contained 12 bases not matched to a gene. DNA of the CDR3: TGTGCCACCAGTGCCCTAACAGGGGGCGCTTCCCCCTACGAGCAGTACTTC. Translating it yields CATSALTGGASPYEQYF.

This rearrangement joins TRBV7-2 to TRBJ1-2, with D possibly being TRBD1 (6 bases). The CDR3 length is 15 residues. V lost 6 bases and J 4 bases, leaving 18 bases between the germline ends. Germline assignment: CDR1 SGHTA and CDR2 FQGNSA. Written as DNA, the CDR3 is TGTGCCAGCAGGAATGCAGGGGATCGTGGCTATGGCTACACCTTC. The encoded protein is CASRNAGDRGYGYTF.

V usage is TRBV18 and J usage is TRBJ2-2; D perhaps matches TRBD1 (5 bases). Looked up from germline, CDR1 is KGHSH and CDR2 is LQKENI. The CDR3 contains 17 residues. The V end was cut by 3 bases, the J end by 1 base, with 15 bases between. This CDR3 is CASSPLLDSLNTGELFF. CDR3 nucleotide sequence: TGTGCCAGCTCACCCCTCTTAGACAGCCTGAACACCGGGGAGCTGTTTTTT.

The CDR3 DNA sequence: TGTGCCAGCAGCTCATCACAGGGGGCTACGCAGTATTTT. It yields the protein CASSSSQGATQYF. This chain joins TRBV7-6 and TRBJ2-3; 9 bases line up with TRBD1. This CDR3 spans 13 amino acids. Trimming cost V 4 bases and J 8 bases; bases outside gene matches: 4. Germline-derived CDR1 and CDR2 are SGHVS and FNYEAQ.